This record looks at one T cell receptor beta chain sequence and its context. Under the authors' procedure: Estimated nucleated cell counts came from reference gene primer amplification. The assay was immunoSEQ multiplex PCR, and TCRdb's table has in-frame clones only and misses some. The V and J calls and clone size come from that table; D and trimming were worked out from the DNA. The table lists 120,000 to 150,000 clones, approximately 84% of them singletons. This specimen belongs to a study of blood T cell repertoires in COVID-19. The wider study: Collection of acute and convalescent COVID-19 samples took place in the United States, Italy and Spain. From T cells, B-cell-depleted T cells, or PBMCs came the material, which was cDNA or gDNA.

The J segment lost 8 bases and the V segment lost 4 bases, leaving 8 bases of the junction unmatched. CDR1 and CDR2 from the germline V gene are SGHDN and FVKESK. This CDR3 comprises 14 residues. Sequenced sample: peripheral blood. This clonotype was obtained from a human donor in a cohort sampled during active COVID-19. The chain joins TRBV14 to TRBJ2-1; 7 nucleotides line up with TRBD2. CDR3 region: CASSPPGRYYEQFF. The CDR3 DNA follows: TGTGCCAGCAGCCCCCCCGGGAGGTACTATGAGCAGTTCTTC.